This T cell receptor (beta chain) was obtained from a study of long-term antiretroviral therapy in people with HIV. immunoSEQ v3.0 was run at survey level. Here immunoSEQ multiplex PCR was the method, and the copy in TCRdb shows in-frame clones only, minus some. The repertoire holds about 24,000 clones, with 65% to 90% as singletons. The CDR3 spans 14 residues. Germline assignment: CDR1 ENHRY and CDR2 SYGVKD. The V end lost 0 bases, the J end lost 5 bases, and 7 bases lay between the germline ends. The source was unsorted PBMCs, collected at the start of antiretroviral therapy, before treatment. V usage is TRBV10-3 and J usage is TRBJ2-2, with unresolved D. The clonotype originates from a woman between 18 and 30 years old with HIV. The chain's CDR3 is CAISESTRTGELFF. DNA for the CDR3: TGTGCCATCAGTGAGTCGACGCGAACCGGGGAGCTGTTTTTT.